The T cell receptor (beta chain) described here comes from a study of naive and memory T cell subsets. Overnight CMV lysate stimulation of fresh PBMCs defined donor CMV status by CD4+ IFNgamma. With V trimmed by 3 bases and J by 0 bases, 11 bases remained unmatched. The CDR3 loop spans 18 amino acids. Germline CDR1 and CDR2: LNHDA and SQIVND (reference sequence). The study, taken as a whole, reports: The power law exponent of TCR abundance differed between naive and memory cells. Diversity fell and Gini index rose from naive through CM, EM, EMRA.

In the case of this clonotype: The antigen is unknown.

The beta constant-region primer was an equimolar mix of two oligonucleotides covering TRBC1 and TRBC2. The cDNA 3' end received a ligated single-stranded oligonucleotide carrying the SP2 primer and a 12-nucleotide UMI. TCRdb independently ran MiXCR on the UMI-ligation and nested PCR reads; one entry per CDR3 protein. The repertoire holds approximately 82,000 distinct CDR3 sequences, with roughly 7.3% as singletons. The sequence came from a human donor in good health. The sequencing sample was made of central memory CD4+ T cells from blood. The chain combines TRBV19 with TRBJ1-5, with 7 bases matching TRBD1. The CDR3 nucleotides read TGTGCCAGTAGTATCGTGAGACAGGGAGGAATTAGCAATCAGCCCCAGCATTTT. Protein: CASSIVRQGGISNQPQHF. Full variable domain (remainder filled in from reference TRBV19 and TRBJ1-5): DGGITQSPKYLFRKEGQNVTLSCEQNLNHDAMYWYRQDPGQGLRLIYYSQIVNDFQKGDIAEGYSVSREKKESFPLTVTSAQKNPTAFYLCASSIVRQGGISNQPQHFGDGTRLSIL.